Listed below are T cell receptor beta chains from one sample, sequenced in a study of cytotoxic CD8 clonotypes in ibrutinib-treated CLL. Here immunoSEQ multiplex PCR was the method, and the copy in TCRdb shows in-frame clones only, minus some. The data show some 81,000 clones, 70% to 80% seen once. This specimen was PBMCs, taken after 12 months of ibrutinib treatment. These receptors all stem from a human donor with chronic lymphocytic leukemia. Each CDR3 is given with its conserved first and last residue. Fields, in order: D gene, J gene, V gene, clone size, CDR3 protein, CDR3 DNA. A D gene is named only where the DNA matches it firmly. A clone size is listed for some rows: how often the clone was seen (once, few, many), or a class if it is expanded.

d_call: NA; j_call: TRBJ1-4; v_call: TRBV5-4; clone_size: NA; cdr3_aa: CASSWGGDTATNEKLFF; cdr3_nt: TGTGCCAGCAGCTGGGGGGGGGACACCGCAACTAATGAAAAACTGTTTTTT
d_call: TRBD2; j_call: TRBJ2-5; v_call: TRBV4-3; clone_size: NA; cdr3_aa: CASSQVVRGGLAGRETQYF; cdr3_nt: TGCGCCAGCAGCCAAGTGGTCCGGGGAGGACTAGCGGGCCGGGAGACCCAGTACTTC
d_call: NA; j_call: TRBJ2-3; v_call: TRBV4-2; clone_size: NA; cdr3_aa: CASSPETWGDTQYF; cdr3_nt: TGTGCCAGCAGCCCTGAAACCTGGGGAGATACGCAGTATTTT
d_call: NA; j_call: TRBJ2-1; v_call: TRBV27; clone_size: NA; cdr3_aa: CASSLRSNEQFF; cdr3_nt: TGTGCCAGCAGTTTGAGGAGCAATGAGCAGTTCTTC
d_call: NA; j_call: TRBJ1-2; v_call: TRBV30; clone_size: NA; cdr3_aa: CAWSHMGGPALYGYTF; cdr3_nt: TGTGCCTGGAGCCATATGGGGGGGCCGGCCTTATATGGCTACACCTTC
d_call: TRBD1; j_call: TRBJ1-1; v_call: TRBV28; clone_size: NA; cdr3_aa: CASSWGQPNTEAFF; cdr3_nt: TGTGCCAGCAGCTGGGGACAGCCGAACACTGAAGCTTTCTTT
d_call: NA; j_call: TRBJ1-2; v_call: TRBV11-2; clone_size: once; cdr3_aa: CASSLNEGLDYGYTF; cdr3_nt: TGTGCCAGCAGCTTAAACGAGGGACTTGACTATGGCTACACCTTC
d_call: NA; j_call: TRBJ1-4; v_call: TRBV30; clone_size: NA; cdr3_aa: CAWSVGVEKLFF; cdr3_nt: TGTGCCTGGAGTGTAGGGGTGGAAAAACTGTTTTTT
d_call: NA; j_call: TRBJ1-1; v_call: TRBV30; clone_size: NA; cdr3_aa: CACSHRGPNTEAFF; cdr3_nt: TGTGCCTGCTCCCACCGGGGGCCGAACACTGAAGCTTTCTTT
d_call: NA; j_call: TRBJ1-1; v_call: TRBV19; clone_size: NA; cdr3_aa: CASSIPGDTEAFF; cdr3_nt: TGTGCCAGTAGTATCCCAGGGGACACTGAAGCTTTCTTT
d_call: NA; j_call: TRBJ1-1; v_call: TRBV10-3; clone_size: NA; cdr3_aa: CATTPRTAMNTEAFF; cdr3_nt: TGTGCCACCACCCCAAGGACAGCCATGAACACTGAAGCTTTCTTT
d_call: NA; j_call: TRBJ1-1; v_call: TRBV11-1; clone_size: NA; cdr3_aa: CASTPGWPSMNTEAFF; cdr3_nt: TGTGCCAGCACCCCCGGCTGGCCGTCGATGAACACTGAAGCTTTCTTT
d_call: NA; j_call: TRBJ1-2; v_call: TRBV25-1; clone_size: NA; cdr3_aa: CASSGQDYGYTF; cdr3_nt: TGTGCCAGCAGTGGACAGGACTATGGCTACACCTTC
d_call: NA; j_call: TRBJ2-3; v_call: TRBV11-2; clone_size: NA; cdr3_aa: CASSPIATGDTQYF; cdr3_nt: TGTGCCAGCAGCCCCATTGCCACGGGGGATACGCAGTATTTT
d_call: NA; j_call: TRBJ1-1; v_call: TRBV6-1; clone_size: NA; cdr3_aa: CASMATVNTEAFF; cdr3_nt: TGTGCCAGCATGGCGACAGTGAACACTGAAGCTTTCTTT
d_call: NA; j_call: TRBJ2-2; v_call: TRBV10-3; clone_size: NA; cdr3_aa: CAISPRTDTGELFF; cdr3_nt: TGTGCCATCAGCCCCCGGACAGACACCGGGGAGCTGTTTTTT
d_call: NA; j_call: TRBJ1-5; v_call: TRBV7-8; clone_size: NA; cdr3_aa: CASSLDPGQPQHF; cdr3_nt: TGTGCCAGCAGCTTAGATCCTGGTCAGCCCCAGCATTTT
d_call: TRBD2; j_call: TRBJ2-3; v_call: TRBV9; clone_size: NA; cdr3_aa: CASSPPASGGADAQYF; cdr3_nt: TGTGCCAGCAGCCCGCCCGCTAGCGGGGGGGCTGATGCGCAGTATTTT
d_call: NA; j_call: TRBJ2-1; v_call: TRBV5-6; clone_size: NA; cdr3_aa: CASSLQGITGEGEQFF; cdr3_nt: TGTGCCAGCAGCTTGCAGGGGATTACAGGGGAGGGCGAGCAGTTCTTC
d_call: NA; j_call: TRBJ2-7; v_call: TRBV5-1; clone_size: NA; cdr3_aa: CASSPGGLGEGYEQYF; cdr3_nt: TGCGCCAGCAGCCCGGGGGGCCTTGGTGAGGGCTACGAGCAGTACTTC
d_call: NA; j_call: TRBJ2-2; v_call: TRBV11-1; clone_size: NA; cdr3_aa: CASRGQPTGELFF; cdr3_nt: TGTGCCAGCAGAGGGCAGCCCACCGGGGAGCTGTTTTTT
d_call: NA; j_call: TRBJ2-5; v_call: TRBV7-9; clone_size: NA; cdr3_aa: CASSLVGRGPYF; cdr3_nt: TGTGCCAGCAGCTTAGTTGGTAGGGGCCCATACTTC
d_call: NA; j_call: TRBJ2-3; v_call: TRBV7-3; clone_size: NA; cdr3_aa: CASSLVGTPGADTQYF; cdr3_nt: TGTGCCAGCAGCTTAGTCGGGACGCCCGGGGCAGATACGCAGTATTTT
d_call: NA; j_call: TRBJ1-5; v_call: TRBV11-2; clone_size: few; cdr3_aa: CASSLGVNQPQHF; cdr3_nt: TGTGCCAGCAGCTTAGGAGTTAATCAGCCCCAGCATTTT
d_call: NA; j_call: TRBJ1-1; v_call: TRBV5-1; clone_size: NA; cdr3_aa: CASSKVPGTEAFF; cdr3_nt: TGCGCCAGCAGCAAAGTCCCGGGGACTGAAGCTTTCTTT
d_call: TRBD1; j_call: TRBJ1-3; v_call: TRBV28; clone_size: NA; cdr3_aa: CASSRQGWASGNTIYF; cdr3_nt: TGTGCCAGCAGCCGACAGGGTTGGGCCTCTGGAAACACCATATATTTT
d_call: NA; j_call: TRBJ2-1; v_call: TRBV9; clone_size: NA; cdr3_aa: CASSEGAGDEQFF; cdr3_nt: TGTGCCAGCAGCGAGGGGGCGGGAGATGAGCAGTTCTTC
d_call: TRBD2; j_call: TRBJ2-7; v_call: TRBV7-2; clone_size: once; cdr3_aa: CASSGHSGGRDYYPEQYF; cdr3_nt: TGTGCCAGCAGCGGTCATAGCGGGGGGAGGGACTACTACCCCGAGCAGTACTTC
d_call: NA; j_call: TRBJ2-7; v_call: TRBV27; clone_size: NA; cdr3_aa: CASSLSGVAPYEQYF; cdr3_nt: TGTGCCAGCAGTTTATCGGGGGTAGCCCCCTACGAGCAGTACTTC
d_call: TRBD2; j_call: TRBJ2-5; v_call: TRBV29-1; clone_size: NA; cdr3_aa: CSVGPPSGQETQYF; cdr3_nt: TGCAGCGTTGGCCCCCCTAGCGGCCAAGAGACCCAGTACTTC
d_call: NA; j_call: TRBJ2-7; v_call: TRBV11-3; clone_size: NA; cdr3_aa: CASSFDQTGAYF; cdr3_nt: TGTGCCAGCAGCTTCGACCAGACGGGGGCGTACTTC
d_call: NA; j_call: TRBJ1-5; v_call: TRBV30; clone_size: medium-sized; cdr3_aa: CAWSVQGRPVGQPQHF; cdr3_nt: TGTGCCTGGAGTGTACAGGGCCGTCCGGTAGGTCAGCCCCAGCATTTT
d_call: NA; j_call: TRBJ1-1; v_call: TRBV9; clone_size: NA; cdr3_aa: CASRSQLNTEAFF; cdr3_nt: TGTGCCAGCAGATCACAGCTAAACACTGAAGCTTTCTTT
d_call: NA; j_call: TRBJ2-7; v_call: TRBV18; clone_size: NA; cdr3_aa: CASSPGGEQYF; cdr3_nt: TGTGCCAGCTCCCCCGGTGGCGAGCAGTACTTC
d_call: NA; j_call: TRBJ2-1; v_call: TRBV2; clone_size: NA; cdr3_aa: CASSGDFTYNEQFF; cdr3_nt: TGTGCCAGCAGTGGGGACTTTACCTACAATGAGCAGTTCTTC
d_call: NA; j_call: TRBJ1-2; v_call: TRBV7-3; clone_size: NA; cdr3_aa: CASSLEGLLGYTF; cdr3_nt: TGTGCCAGCAGCTTAGAGGGTCTCCTTGGCTACACCTTC
d_call: NA; j_call: TRBJ2-1; v_call: TRBV7-7; clone_size: NA; cdr3_aa: CASSGGLGEQFF; cdr3_nt: TGTGCCAGCAGTGGGGGGCTGGGTGAGCAGTTCTTC
d_call: NA; j_call: TRBJ1-1; v_call: TRBV28; clone_size: once; cdr3_aa: CASSFGTEAFF; cdr3_nt: TGTGCCAGCAGTTTCGGGACTGAAGCTTTCTTT
d_call: NA; j_call: TRBJ2-2; v_call: TRBV18; clone_size: NA; cdr3_aa: CASSPLPQANTGELFF; cdr3_nt: TGTGCCAGCTCACCACTTCCGCAGGCGAACACCGGGGAGCTGTTTTTT
d_call: TRBD2; j_call: TRBJ2-7; v_call: TRBV28; clone_size: NA; cdr3_aa: CASRASGPYEQYF; cdr3_nt: TGTGCCAGCAGGGCTAGCGGCCCCTACGAGCAGTACTTC
d_call: TRBD1; j_call: TRBJ2-5; v_call: TRBV18; clone_size: NA; cdr3_aa: CASSPTYRGQETQYF; cdr3_nt: TGTGCCAGCTCACCAACCTACAGGGGACAAGAGACCCAGTACTTC
d_call: NA; j_call: TRBJ1-2; v_call: TRBV7-9; clone_size: NA; cdr3_aa: CASSLTRGEEGYTF; cdr3_nt: TGTGCCAGCAGCCTTACTCGGGGGGAGGAGGGCTACACCTTC
d_call: NA; j_call: TRBJ2-3; v_call: TRBV6-5; clone_size: NA; cdr3_aa: CASSTAGTDTQYF; cdr3_nt: TGTGCCAGCAGCACCGCTGGCACAGATACGCAGTATTTT
d_call: NA; j_call: TRBJ2-1; v_call: TRBV12-5; clone_size: NA; cdr3_aa: CASALQEGANEQFF; cdr3_nt: TGTGCTAGTGCCCTCCAGGAGGGCGCCAATGAGCAGTTCTTC
d_call: NA; j_call: TRBJ2-5; v_call: TRBV2; clone_size: NA; cdr3_aa: CASSPGEQTQYF; cdr3_nt: TGTGCCAGCAGCCCCGGGGAGCAGACCCAGTACTTC
d_call: NA; j_call: TRBJ2-5; v_call: TRBV14; clone_size: NA; cdr3_aa: CASSQDGTPWTQYF; cdr3_nt: TGTGCCAGCAGCCAAGACGGGACACCCTGGACCCAGTACTTC
d_call: NA; j_call: TRBJ1-1; v_call: TRBV10-3; clone_size: NA; cdr3_aa: CAISSSVTNTEAFF; cdr3_nt: TGTGCCATCAGTTCCTCAGTCACAAACACTGAAGCTTTCTTT
d_call: NA; j_call: TRBJ2-2; v_call: TRBV6-4; clone_size: NA; cdr3_aa: CASSASSTGELFF; cdr3_nt: TGTGCCAGCAGCGCTAGTAGCACCGGGGAGCTGTTTTTT
d_call: NA; j_call: TRBJ2-7; v_call: TRBV11-3; clone_size: NA; cdr3_aa: CASSLDGVEQYF; cdr3_nt: TGTGCCAGCAGCTTAGATGGAGTGGAGCAGTACTTC
d_call: NA; j_call: TRBJ1-2; v_call: TRBV18; clone_size: NA; cdr3_aa: CASSVSGVYGYTF; cdr3_nt: TGTGCCAGCTCAGTTTCAGGAGTCTATGGCTACACCTTC
d_call: TRBD1; j_call: TRBJ1-1; v_call: TRBV6-6; clone_size: NA; cdr3_aa: CASSQGGQRNTEAFF; cdr3_nt: TGTGCCAGCAGCCAAGGGGGACAGAGGAACACTGAAGCTTTCTTT
d_call: NA; j_call: TRBJ2-7; v_call: TRBV7-2; clone_size: NA; cdr3_aa: CASSLVGFLYEQYF; cdr3_nt: TGTGCCAGCAGCTTAGTTGGGTTCCTCTACGAGCAGTACTTC
d_call: NA; j_call: TRBJ1-1; v_call: TRBV11-2; clone_size: once; cdr3_aa: CASSFLPNTEAFF; cdr3_nt: TGTGCCAGCAGCTTTTTGCCGAACACTGAAGCTTTCTTT
d_call: NA; j_call: TRBJ2-6; v_call: TRBV5-6; clone_size: few; cdr3_aa: CASSFSAGANVLTF; cdr3_nt: TGTGCCAGCAGCTTTTCCGCCGGGGCCAACGTCCTGACTTTC
d_call: NA; j_call: TRBJ2-7; v_call: TRBV6-4; clone_size: NA; cdr3_aa: CATRDPLEVYEQYF; cdr3_nt: TGTGCCACCCGGGACCCCCTCGAAGTCTACGAGCAGTACTTC